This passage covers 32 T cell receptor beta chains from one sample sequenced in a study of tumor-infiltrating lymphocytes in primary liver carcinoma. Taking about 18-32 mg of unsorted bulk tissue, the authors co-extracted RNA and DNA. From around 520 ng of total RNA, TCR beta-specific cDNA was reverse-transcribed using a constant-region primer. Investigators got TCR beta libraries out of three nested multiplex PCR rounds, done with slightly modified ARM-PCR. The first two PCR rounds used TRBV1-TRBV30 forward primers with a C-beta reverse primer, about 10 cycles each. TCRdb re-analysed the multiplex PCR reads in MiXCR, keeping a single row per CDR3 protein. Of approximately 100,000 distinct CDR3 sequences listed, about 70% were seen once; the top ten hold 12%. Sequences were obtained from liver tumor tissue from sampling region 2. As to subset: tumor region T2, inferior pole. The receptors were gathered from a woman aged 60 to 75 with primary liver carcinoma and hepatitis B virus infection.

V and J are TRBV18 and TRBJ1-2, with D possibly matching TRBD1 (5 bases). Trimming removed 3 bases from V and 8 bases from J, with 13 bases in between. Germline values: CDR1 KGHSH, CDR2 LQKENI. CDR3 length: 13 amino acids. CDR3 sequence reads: CASSPRGAEGYTF. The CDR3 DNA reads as TGTGCCAGCTCACCCCGAGGGGCTGAGGGCTACACCTTC.

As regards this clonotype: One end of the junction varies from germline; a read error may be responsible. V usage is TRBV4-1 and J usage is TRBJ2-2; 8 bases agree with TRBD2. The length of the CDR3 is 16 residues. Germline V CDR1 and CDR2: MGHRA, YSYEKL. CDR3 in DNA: TGCGCCAGCAGCCAAACCGGGACTAGAATTGGCGGGGGGCTGTTTTTT. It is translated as CASSQTGTRIGGGLFF.

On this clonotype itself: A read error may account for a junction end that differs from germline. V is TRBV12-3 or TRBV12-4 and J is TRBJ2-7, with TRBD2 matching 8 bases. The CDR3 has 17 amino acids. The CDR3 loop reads CVSSPWTAGGRHYEQYF. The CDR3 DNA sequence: TGTGTCAGCAGCCCATGGACGGCGGGAGGACGTCACTACGAGCAGTACTTC.

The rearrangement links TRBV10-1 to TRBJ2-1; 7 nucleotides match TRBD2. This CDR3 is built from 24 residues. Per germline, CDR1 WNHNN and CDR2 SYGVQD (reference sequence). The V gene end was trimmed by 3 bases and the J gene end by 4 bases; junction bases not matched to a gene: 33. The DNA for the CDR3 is TGCGCCAGCAGTGATAAACCGGGACTAACGGATGACTGTGTCCCCAACCACGGATACAATGAGCAGTTCTTC. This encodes CASSDKPGLTDDCVPNHGYNEQFF.

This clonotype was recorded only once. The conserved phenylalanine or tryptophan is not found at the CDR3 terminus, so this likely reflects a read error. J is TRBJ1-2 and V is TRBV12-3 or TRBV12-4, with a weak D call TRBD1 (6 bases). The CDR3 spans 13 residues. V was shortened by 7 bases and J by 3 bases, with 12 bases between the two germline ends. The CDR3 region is CASNRAGDYGYTY. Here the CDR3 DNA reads TGTGCCAGCAATCGTGCAGGGGACTATGGCTACACCTAC.

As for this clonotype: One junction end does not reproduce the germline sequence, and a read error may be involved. DNA of the CDR3: TGTGCCTGTAGCCCCGGCTACGGCTATACCTTC. Amino acid sequence: CACSPGYGYTF. V is TRBV11-2 and J is TRBJ1-2, with no clear D. Germline values: CDR1 SGHAT, CDR2 FQNNGV. The CDR3 is 11 residues long.

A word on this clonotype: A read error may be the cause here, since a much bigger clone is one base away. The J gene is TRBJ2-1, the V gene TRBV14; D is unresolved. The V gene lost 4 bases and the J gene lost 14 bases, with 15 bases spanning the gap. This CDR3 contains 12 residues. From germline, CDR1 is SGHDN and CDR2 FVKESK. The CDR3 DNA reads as TGTGCCAGCAGCCGAGTAGGCGGAGCCGAGTTCTTC. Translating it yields CASSRVGGAEFF.

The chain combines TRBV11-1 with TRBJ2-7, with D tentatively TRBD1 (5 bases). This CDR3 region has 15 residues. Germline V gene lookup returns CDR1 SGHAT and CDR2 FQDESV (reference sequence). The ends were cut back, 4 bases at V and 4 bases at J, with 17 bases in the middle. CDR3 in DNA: TGTGCCAGCAGCTGGGGCGTGACGTGGACATACGAGCAGTACTTC. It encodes CASSWGVTWTYEQYF.

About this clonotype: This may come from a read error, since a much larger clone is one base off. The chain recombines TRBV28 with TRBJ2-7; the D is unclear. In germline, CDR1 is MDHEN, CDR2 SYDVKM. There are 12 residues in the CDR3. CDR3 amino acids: CASSLSERQPRF. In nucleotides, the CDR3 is TGTGCCAGCAGTTTATCGGAGCGACAACCGAGGTTC.

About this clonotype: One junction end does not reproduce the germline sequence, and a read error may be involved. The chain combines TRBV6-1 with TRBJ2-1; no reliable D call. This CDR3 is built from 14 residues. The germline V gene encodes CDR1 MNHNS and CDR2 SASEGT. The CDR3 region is CAGSHIGSLNEQFF. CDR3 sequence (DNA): TGTGCCGGCAGTCACATAGGTTCGCTCAATGAGCAGTTCTTC.

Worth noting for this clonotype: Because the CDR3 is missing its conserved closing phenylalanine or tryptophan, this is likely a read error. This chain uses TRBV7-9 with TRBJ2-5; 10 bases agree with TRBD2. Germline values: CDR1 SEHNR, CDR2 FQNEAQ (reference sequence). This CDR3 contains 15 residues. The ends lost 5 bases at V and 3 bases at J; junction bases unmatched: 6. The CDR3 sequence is CASSPAGGRKETQYS. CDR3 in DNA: TGTGCCAGCAGCCCAGCGGGAGGGCGAAAAGAGACCCAGTACTCC.

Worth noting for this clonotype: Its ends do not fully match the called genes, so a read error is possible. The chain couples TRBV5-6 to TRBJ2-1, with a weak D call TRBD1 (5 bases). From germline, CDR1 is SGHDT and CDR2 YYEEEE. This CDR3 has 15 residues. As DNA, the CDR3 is TGTGCCAGCAGTTGGACACCAAGCTCCTACAATGGGCAGTTCTTC. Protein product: CASSWTPSSYNGQFF.

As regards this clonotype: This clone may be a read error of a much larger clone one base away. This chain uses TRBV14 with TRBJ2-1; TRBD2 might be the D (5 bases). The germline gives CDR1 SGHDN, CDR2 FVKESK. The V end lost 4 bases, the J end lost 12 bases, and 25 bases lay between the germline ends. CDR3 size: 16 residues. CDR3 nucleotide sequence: TGTGCCAGCAGCCCTGTTTGGTGGGCGGGTGTAAATCGGCAGTTCTTC. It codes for CASSPVWWAGVNRQFF. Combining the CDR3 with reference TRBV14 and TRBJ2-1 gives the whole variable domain EAGVTQFPSHSVIEKGQTVTLRCDPISGHDNLYWYRRVMGKEIKFLLHFVKESKQDESGMPNNRFLAERTGGTYSTLKVQPAELEDSGVYFCASSPVWWAGVNRQFFGPGTRLTVL.

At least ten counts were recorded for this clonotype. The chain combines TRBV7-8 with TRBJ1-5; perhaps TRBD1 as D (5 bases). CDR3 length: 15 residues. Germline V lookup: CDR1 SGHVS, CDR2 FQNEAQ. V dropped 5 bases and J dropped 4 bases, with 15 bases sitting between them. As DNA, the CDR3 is TGTGCCAGCAGCCCAGCGGGGCCAATTAATCAGCCCCAGCATTTT. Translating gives CASSPAGPINQPQHF.

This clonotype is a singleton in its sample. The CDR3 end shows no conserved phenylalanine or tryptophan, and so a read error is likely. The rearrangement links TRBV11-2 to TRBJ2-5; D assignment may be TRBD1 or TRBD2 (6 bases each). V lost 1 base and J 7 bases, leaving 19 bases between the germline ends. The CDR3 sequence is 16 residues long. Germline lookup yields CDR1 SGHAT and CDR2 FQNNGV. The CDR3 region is CASSLVWLGGGGTQYL. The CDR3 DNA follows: TGTGCCAGCAGCTTAGTTTGGTTAGGAGGGGGTGGGACCCAGTACCTC.

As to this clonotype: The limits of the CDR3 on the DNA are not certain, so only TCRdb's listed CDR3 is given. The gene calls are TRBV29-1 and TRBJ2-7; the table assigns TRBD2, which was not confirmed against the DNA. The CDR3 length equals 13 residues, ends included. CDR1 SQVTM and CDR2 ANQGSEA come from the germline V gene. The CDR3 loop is CNVASGSLYEQHF.

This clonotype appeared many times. CDR3 protein: CASSLRPGKAAKNIQYF. DNA of the CDR3: TGTGCCAGCAGCTTGAGGCCCGGGAAAGCAGCCAAAAACATTCAGTACTTC. The chain links TRBV5-6 to TRBJ2-4; maybe TRBD2 (5 bases). This CDR3 has 17 amino acids. Germline V CDR1 and CDR2: SGHDT, YYEEEE. Trimming took 1 base from V and 0 from J, leaving 14 bases between them.

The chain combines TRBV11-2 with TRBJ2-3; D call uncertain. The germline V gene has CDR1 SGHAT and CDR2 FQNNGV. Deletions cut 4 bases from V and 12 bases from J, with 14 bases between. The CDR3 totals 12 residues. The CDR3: CASSSWADIQYF. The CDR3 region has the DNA TGTGCCAGCAGCTCCTGGGCGGATATCCAGTATTTT.

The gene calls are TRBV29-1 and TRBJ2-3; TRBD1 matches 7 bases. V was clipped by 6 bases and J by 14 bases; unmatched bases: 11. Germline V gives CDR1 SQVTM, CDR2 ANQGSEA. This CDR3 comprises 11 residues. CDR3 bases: TGCAGCGTGGCAGACAGGGAGAGAATGTATTTT. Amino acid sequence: CSVADRERMYF.

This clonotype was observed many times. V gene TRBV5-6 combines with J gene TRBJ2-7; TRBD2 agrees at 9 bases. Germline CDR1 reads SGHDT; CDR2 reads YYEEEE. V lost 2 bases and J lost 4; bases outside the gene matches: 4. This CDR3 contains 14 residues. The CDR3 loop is CASSFAAGGYEQYF. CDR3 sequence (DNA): TGTGCCAGCAGCTTTGCAGCGGGAGGTTACGAGCAGTACTTC.

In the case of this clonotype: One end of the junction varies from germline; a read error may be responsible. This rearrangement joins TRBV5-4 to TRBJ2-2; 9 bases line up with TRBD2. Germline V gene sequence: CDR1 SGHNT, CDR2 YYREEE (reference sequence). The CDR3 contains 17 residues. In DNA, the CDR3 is TGTGCCAGCAGCTTGGATCTGGGCGGGAGGGCAACCGGGGAGCCGTTTTTT. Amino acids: CASSLDLGGRATGEPFF.

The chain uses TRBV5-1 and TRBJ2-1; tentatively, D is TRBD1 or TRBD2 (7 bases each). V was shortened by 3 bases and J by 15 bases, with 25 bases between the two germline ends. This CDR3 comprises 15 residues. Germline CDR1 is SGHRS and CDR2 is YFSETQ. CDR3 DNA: TGCGCCAGCAGCTCGGACGCCAGGTCCAGGGGGGGAGTGTTCTTC. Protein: CASSSDARSRGGVFF.

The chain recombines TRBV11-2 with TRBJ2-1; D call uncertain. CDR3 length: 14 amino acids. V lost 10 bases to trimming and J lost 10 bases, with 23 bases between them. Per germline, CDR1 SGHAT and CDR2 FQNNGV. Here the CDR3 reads CANSPVSRYREQFF. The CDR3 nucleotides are TGTGCCAACAGTCCAGTCTCGAGGTATAGGGAGCAGTTCTTC.

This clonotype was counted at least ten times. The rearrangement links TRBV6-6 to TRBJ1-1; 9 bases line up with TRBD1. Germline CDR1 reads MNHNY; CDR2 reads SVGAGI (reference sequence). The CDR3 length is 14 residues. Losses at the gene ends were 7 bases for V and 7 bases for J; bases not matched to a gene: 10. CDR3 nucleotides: TGTGCCAGCAATATACGGACAGGGGACAATGAAGCTTTCTTT. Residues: CASNIRTGDNEAFF.

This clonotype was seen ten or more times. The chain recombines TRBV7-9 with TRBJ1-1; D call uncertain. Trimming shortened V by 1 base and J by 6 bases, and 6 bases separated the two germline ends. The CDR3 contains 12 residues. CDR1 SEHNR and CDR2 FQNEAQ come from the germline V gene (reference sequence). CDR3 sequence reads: CASSLVEAEAFF. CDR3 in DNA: TGTGCCAGCAGCTTAGTGGAGGCTGAAGCTTTCTTT.

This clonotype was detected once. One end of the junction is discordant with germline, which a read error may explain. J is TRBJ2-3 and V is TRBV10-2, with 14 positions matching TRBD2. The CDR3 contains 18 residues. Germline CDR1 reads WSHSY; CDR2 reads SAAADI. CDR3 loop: CTSTPGLAGEGGTDTQYF. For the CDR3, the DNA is TGCACCAGCACCCCGGGACTAGCGGGAGAAGGGGGCACAGATACACAGTATTTT.

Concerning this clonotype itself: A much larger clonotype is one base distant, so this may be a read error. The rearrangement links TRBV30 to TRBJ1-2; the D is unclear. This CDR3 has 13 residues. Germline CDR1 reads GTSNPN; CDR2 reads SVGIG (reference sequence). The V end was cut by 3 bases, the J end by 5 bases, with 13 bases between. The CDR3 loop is CAWRRTGLYGYTF. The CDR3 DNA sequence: TGTGCCTGGAGACGGACCGGTTTATATGGCTACACCTTC.

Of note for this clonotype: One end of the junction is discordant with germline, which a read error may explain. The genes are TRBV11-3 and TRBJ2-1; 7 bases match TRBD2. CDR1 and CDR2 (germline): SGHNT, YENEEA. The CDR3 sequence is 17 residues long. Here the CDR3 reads CANSLGRGEWGAVEQFF. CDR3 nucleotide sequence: TGTGCCAACAGCTTAGGTCGGGGGGAGTGGGGTGCCGTTGAGCAGTTCTTC. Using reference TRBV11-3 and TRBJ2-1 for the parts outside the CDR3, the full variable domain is EAGVVQSPRYKIIEKKQPVAFWCNPISGHNTLYWYLQNLGQGPELLIRYENEEAVDDSQLPKDRFSAERLKGVDSTLKIQPAELGDSAVYLCANSLGRGEWGAVEQFFGPGTRLTVL.

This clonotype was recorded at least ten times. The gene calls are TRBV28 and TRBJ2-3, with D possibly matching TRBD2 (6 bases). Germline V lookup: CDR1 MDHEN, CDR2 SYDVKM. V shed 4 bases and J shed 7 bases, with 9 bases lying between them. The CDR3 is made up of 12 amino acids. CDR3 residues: CASSSGLHTQYF. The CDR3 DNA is TGTGCCAGCAGTTCGGGACTTCATACGCAGTATTTT.

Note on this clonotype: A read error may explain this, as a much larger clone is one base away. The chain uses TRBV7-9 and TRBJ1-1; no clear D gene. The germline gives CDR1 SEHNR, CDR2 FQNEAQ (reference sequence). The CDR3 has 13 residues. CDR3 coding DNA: TGTACCAGCAGCTTAGGTGCGAACACTGAAGCTTTCTTT. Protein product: CTSSLGANTEAFF.

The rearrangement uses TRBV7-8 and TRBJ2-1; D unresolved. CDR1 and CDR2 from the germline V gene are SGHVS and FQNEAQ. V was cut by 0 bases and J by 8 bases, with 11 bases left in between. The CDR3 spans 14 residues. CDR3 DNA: TGTGCCAGCAGCTTAGCGTGCACAATCGATGAGCAGTTCTTC. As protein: CASSLACTIDEQFF.

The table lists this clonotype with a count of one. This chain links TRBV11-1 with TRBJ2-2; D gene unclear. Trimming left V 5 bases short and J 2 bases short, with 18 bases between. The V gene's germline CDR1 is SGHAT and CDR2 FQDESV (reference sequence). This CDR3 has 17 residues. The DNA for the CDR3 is TGTGCCAGCAGCGCCCGGTCATTCATAATTAACACCGGGGAGCTGTTTTTT. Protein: CASSARSFIINTGELFF.